This T cell receptor (beta chain) was sequenced in a study of T cell changes during pregnancy in multiple sclerosis. Germline lookup yields CDR1 LNHDA and CDR2 SQIVND (reference sequence). Trimming shortened V by 4 bases and J by 7 bases, and 8 bases separated the two germline ends. The CDR3 totals 12 residues. Profiling relied on immunoSEQ multiplex PCR, and the TCRdb table lists in-frame clones only, not all of them. The table lists approximately 30,000 clones, roughly nine tenths of them singletons. The sample here was CD8+ T cells from peripheral blood mononuclear cells, taken before pregnancy. This clonotype was sampled from a female donor with multiple sclerosis, enrolled in a pregnancy study. The rearrangement joins TRBV19 to TRBJ1-5; D gene uncertain. The CDR3 loop reads CASSTYRQPQHF. The CDR3 nucleotides are TGTGCCAGTAGTACGTACAGACAGCCCCAGCATTTT.